The 3 T cell receptor beta chains below were found in one sample sequenced in a study of cytomegalovirus exposure and HLA in healthy donors. It was with 60 Vbeta and 13 Jbeta primers that the PCR ran. TCRdb's table, derived via immunoSEQ multiplex PCR, lists solely in-frame clones and lacks some. The sample carries some 150,000 clones, 75% to 90% recorded once. Sequenced input: PBMCs. The source of these receptors is a woman between 50 and 59 years old in good health and CMV-seropositive.

This chain connects TRBV29-1 to TRBJ1-1; 7 positions match TRBD1. Germline trimming cut 6 bases from V and 4 bases from J; bases unmatched to any gene: 5. Germline CDR1 reads SQVTM; CDR2 reads ANQGSEA. This CDR3 spans 12 amino acids. The CDR3: CSVETGRTEAFF. CDR3 nucleotide sequence: TGCAGCGTCGAGACAGGGCGCACTGAAGCTTTCTTT.

V and J are TRBV18 and TRBJ1-2, with 7 bases lining up with TRBD1. The CDR3 spans 15 residues. CDR1 and CDR2 from the germline V gene are KGHSH and LQKENI. V was clipped by 2 bases and J by 3 bases; unmatched bases: 6. CDR3 in DNA: TGTGCCAGCTCACCAGGAGGGGGCATTGACTATGGCTACACCTTC. This sequence encodes CASSPGGGIDYGYTF.

V usage is TRBV5-1 and J usage is TRBJ2-2; the D gene is possibly TRBD2 (6 bases). There are 19 residues in the CDR3. Germline-derived CDR1 and CDR2 are SGHRS and YFSETQ. Trimming shortened V by 2 bases and J by 0 bases, and 20 bases separated the two germline ends. The CDR3: CASSFFPPRGWPNTGELFF. For the CDR3, the DNA is TGCGCCAGCAGCTTTTTTCCCCCCCGGGGGTGGCCGAACACCGGGGAGCTGTTTTTT. The whole variable domain, filled in from reference TRBV5-1 and TRBJ2-2, reads KAGVTQTPRYLIKTRGQQVTLSCSPISGHRSVSWYQQTPGQGLQFLFEYFSETQRNKGNFPGRFSGRQFSNSRSEMNVSTLELGDSALYLCASSFFPPRGWPNTGELFFGEGSRLTVL.